This T cell receptor (beta chain) was sequenced for a study of CD8+ T cells in alopecia areata. Extracted RNA was reverse transcribed, and the resulting cDNA served as sequencing template. The assay was immunoSEQ multiplex PCR, and TCRdb's table has in-frame clones only and misses some. The table records around 270,000 clones, roughly 60% of them present only once. About this clone itself: What it binds is not known.

Study outcomes and limitations: Many expanded lesional clones persisted in scalp and blood during tofacitinib treatment.

V gave up 6 bases and J gave up 0 bases, with 11 bases separating them. CDR3 length equals 14 residues. Germline CDR1 MNHEY, CDR2 SMNVEV (reference sequence). The treatment was: oral pan-JAK inhibitor, 5-10 mg twice daily. The material sequenced was CD4+ T cells sorted from blood, taken at week 24, from a patient treated with tofacitinib. This receptor was obtained from a human donor with alopecia areata. The gene calls are TRBV27 and TRBJ1-1, with D perhaps matching TRBD1 (6 bases). DNA of the CDR3: TGTGCCAGCAGCTACAGGGCCCTGAACACTGAAGCTTTCTTT. It yields the protein CASSYRALNTEAFF.